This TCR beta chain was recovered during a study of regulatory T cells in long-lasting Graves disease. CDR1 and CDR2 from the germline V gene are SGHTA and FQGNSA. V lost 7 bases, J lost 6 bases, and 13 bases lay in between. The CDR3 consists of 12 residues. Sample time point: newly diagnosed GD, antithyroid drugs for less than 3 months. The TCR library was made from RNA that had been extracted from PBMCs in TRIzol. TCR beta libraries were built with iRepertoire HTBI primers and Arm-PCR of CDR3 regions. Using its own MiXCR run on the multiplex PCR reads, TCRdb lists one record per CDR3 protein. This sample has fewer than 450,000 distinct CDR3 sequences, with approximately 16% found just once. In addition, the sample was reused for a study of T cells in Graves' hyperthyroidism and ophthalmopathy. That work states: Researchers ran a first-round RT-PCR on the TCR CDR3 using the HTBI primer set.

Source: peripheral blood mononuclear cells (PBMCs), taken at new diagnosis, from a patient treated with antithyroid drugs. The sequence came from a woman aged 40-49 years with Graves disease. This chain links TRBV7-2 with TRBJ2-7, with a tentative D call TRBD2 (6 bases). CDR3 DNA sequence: TGTGCCAGCACCATCGGGGGTGGCGAGCAGTACTTC. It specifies CASTIGGGEQYF.